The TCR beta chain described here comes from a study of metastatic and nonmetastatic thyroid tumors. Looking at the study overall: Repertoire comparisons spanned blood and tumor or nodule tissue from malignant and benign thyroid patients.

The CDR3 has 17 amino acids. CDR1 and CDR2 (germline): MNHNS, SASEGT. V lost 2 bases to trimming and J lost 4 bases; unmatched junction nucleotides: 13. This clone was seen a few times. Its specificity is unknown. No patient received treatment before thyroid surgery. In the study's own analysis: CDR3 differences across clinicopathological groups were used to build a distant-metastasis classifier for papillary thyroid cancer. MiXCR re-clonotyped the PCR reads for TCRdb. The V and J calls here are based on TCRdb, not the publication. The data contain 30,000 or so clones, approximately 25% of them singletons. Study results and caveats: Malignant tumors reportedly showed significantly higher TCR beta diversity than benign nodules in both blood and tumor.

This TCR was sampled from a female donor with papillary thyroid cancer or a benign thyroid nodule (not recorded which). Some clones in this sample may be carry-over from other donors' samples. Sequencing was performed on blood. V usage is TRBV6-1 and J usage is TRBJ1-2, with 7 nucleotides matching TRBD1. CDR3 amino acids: CASSERTGPFLSYGYTF. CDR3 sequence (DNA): TGTGCCAGCAGTGAAAGGACAGGACCCTTTCTTTCCTATGGCTACACCTTC.